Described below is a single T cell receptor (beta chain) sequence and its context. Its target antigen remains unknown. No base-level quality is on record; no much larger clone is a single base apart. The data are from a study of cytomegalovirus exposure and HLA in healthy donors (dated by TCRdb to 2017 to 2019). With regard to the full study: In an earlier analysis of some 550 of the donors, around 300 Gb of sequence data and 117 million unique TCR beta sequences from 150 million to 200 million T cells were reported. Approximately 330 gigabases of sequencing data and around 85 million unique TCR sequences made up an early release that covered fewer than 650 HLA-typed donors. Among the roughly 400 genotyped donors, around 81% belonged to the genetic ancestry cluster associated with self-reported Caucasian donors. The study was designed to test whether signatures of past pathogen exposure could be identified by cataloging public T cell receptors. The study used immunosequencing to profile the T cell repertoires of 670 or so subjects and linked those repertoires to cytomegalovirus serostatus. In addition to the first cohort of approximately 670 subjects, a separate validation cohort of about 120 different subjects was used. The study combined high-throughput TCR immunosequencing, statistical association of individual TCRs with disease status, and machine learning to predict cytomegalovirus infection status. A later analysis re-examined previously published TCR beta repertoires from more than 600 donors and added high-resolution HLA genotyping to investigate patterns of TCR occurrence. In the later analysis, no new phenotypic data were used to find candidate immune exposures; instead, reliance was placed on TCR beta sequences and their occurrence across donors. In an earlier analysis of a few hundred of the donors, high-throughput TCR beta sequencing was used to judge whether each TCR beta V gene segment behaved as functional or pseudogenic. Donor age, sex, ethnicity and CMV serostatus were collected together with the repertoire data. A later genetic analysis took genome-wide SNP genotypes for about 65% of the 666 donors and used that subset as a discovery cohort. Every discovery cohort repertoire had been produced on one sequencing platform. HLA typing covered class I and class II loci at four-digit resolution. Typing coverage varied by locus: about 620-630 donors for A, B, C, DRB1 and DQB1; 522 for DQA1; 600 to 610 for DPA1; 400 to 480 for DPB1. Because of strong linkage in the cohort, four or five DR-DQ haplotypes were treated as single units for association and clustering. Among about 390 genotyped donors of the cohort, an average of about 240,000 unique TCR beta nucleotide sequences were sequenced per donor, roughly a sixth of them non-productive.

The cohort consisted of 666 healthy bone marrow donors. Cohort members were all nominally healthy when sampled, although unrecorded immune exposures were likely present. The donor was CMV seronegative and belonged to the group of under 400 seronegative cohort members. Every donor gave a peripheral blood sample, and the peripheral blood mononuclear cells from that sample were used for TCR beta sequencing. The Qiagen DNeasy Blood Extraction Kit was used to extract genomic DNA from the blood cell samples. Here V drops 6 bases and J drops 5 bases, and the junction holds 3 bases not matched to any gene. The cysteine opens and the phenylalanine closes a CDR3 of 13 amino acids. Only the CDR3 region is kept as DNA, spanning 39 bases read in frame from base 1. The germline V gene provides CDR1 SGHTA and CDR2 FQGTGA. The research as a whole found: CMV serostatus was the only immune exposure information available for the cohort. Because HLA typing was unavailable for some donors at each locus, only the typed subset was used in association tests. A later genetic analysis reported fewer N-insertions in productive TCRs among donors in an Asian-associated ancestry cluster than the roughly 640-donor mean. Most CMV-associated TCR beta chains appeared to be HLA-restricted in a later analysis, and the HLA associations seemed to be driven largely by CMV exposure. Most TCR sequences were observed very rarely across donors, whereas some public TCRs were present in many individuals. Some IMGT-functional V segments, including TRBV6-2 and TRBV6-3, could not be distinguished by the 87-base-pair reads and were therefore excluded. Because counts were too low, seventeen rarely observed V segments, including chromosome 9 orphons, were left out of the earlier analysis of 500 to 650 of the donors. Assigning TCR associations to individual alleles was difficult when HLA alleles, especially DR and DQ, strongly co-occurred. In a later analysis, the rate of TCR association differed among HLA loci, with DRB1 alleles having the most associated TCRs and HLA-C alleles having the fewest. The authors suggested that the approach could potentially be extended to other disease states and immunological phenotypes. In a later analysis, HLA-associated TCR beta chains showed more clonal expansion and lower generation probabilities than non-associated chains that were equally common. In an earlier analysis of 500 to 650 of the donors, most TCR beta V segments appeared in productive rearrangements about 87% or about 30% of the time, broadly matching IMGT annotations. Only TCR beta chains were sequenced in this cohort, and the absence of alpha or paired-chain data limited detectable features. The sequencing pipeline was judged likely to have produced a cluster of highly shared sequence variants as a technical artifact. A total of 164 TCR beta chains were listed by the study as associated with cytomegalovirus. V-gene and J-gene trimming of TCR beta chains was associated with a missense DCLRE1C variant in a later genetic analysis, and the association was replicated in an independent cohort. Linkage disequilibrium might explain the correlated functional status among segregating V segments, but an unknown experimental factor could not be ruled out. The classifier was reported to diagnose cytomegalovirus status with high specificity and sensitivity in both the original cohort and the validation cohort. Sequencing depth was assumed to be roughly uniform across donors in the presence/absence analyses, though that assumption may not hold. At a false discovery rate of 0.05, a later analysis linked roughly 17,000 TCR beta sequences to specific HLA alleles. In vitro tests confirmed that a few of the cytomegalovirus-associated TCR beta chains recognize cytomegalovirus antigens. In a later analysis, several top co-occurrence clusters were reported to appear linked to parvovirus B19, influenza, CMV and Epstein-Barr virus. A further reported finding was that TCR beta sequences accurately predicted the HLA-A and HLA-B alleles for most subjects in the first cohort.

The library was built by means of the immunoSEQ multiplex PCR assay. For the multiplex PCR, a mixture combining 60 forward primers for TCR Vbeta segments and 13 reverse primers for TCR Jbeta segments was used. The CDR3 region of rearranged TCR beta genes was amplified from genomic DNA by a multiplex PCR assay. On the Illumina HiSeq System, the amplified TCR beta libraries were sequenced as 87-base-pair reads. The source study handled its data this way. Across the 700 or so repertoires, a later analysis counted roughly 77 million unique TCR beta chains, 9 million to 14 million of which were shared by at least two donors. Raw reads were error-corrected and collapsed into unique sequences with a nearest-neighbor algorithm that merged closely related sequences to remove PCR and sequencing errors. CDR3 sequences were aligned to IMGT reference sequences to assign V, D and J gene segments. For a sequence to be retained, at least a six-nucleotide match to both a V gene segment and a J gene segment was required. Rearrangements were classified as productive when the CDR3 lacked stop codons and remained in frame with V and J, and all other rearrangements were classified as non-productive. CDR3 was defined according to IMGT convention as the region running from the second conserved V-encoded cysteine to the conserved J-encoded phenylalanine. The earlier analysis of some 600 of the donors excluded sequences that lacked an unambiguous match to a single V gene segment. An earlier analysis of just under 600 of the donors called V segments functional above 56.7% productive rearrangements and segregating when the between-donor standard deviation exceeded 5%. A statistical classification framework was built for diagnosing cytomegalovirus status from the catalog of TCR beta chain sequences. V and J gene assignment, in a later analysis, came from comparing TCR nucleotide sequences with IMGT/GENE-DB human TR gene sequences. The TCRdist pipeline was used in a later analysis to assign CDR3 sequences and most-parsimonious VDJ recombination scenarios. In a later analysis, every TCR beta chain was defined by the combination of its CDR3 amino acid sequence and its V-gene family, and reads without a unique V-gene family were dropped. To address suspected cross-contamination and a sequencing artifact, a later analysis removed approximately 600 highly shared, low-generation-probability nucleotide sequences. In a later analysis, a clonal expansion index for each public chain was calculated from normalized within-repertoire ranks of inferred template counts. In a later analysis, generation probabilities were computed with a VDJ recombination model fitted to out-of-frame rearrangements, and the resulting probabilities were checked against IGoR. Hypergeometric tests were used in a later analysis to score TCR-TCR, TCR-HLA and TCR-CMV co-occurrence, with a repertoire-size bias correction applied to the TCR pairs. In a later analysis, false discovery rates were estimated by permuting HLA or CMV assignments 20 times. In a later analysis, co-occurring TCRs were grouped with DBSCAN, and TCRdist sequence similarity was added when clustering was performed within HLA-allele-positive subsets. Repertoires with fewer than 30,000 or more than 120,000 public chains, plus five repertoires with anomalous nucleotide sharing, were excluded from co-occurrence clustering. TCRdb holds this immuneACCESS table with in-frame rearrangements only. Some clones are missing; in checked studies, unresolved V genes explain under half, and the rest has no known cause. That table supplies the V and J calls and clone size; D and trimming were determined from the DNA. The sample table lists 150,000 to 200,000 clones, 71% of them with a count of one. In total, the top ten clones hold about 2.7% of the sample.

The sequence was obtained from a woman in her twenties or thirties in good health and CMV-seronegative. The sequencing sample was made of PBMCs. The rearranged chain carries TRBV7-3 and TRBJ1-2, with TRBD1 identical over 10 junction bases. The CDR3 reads CASSSDRGYGYTF. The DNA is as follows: TGTGCCAGCAGTTCGGACAGGGGGTATGGCTACACCTTC.